This T cell receptor (beta chain) appears in the sequencing data of a study of blood T cell repertoires in COVID-19. Study-level information: Spain, Italy and the United States supplied samples that represented acute and convalescent COVID-19.

Per the original data handling: Scientists estimated how many nucleated cells there were by amplifying reference gene primers. TCRdb's copy holds only in-frame clones and misses some; the assay was immunoSEQ multiplex PCR. V and J calls and clone size are given by that table; D and trimming were obtained from the DNA. The table records about 140,000 clones, 85% to 90% of them present only once. The source is a human donor in a cohort sampled during active COVID-19. What was sequenced was peripheral blood.

CDR3 region: CASSAVVAGAGEQYF. The DNA of the CDR3 is TGTGCCAGCAGCGCCGTCGTAGCGGGGGCGGGGGAGCAGTACTTC. This chain joins TRBV9 and TRBJ2-7; 9 bases align to TRBD2. The germline gives CDR1 SGDLS, CDR2 YYNGEE. Trimming cost V 3 bases and J 7 bases; bases outside gene matches: 11. The CDR3 spans 15 residues.